A single sample gave rise to the 21 T cell receptor beta chains below, sequenced in a study of blood T cell repertoires in COVID-19. Here immunoSEQ multiplex PCR was the method, and the copy in TCRdb shows in-frame clones only, minus some. This table holds hundreds of thousands of clones, roughly 90% found once. Sequencing used PBMCs or T cells enriched from blood (not recorded which). These receptors were taken from a man aged 55 to 69 who had recovered from COVID-19.

This chain links TRBV25-1 with TRBJ1-1, with D possibly being TRBD1 (5 bases). The CDR3 sequence is 17 residues long. The germline V and J ends were trimmed by 2 bases and 0 bases, with 16 bases remaining between them. The germline V gene encodes CDR1 MGHDK and CDR2 SYGVNS. CDR3 in DNA: TGTGCCAGCAGTGAAAATAAACCGGGACTCTTGAACACTGAAGCTTTCTTT. It encodes CASSENKPGLLNTEAFF.

The chain joins TRBV29-1 to TRBJ2-7, with 14 nucleotides matching TRBD2. The CDR3 runs 15 residues. The V gene's germline CDR1 is SQVTM and CDR2 ANQGSEA. V shed 7 bases, J shed 1 base, and the junction held 6 bases outside the gene matches. For the CDR3, the DNA is TGCAGCGGTGGACTAGCGGGAGGACGATCCTACGAGCAGTACTTC. This codes for CSGGLAGGRSYEQYF.

CDR3 loop: CASSIRQGMGNQPQHF. The CDR3 bases are TGTGCCAGTAGTATAAGGCAGGGGATGGGCAATCAGCCCCAGCATTTT. The rearrangement uses TRBV19 and TRBJ1-5; D possibly corresponds to TRBD1 (6 bases). Between the trimmed V and J ends, which lost 2 bases and 2 bases, there was a span of 13 bases. The CDR3 spans 16 residues. CDR1 LNHDA and CDR2 SQIVND come from the germline V gene (reference sequence).

This chain links TRBV14 with TRBJ2-7, with TRBD1 matching over 8 bases. The CDR3 loop spans 16 amino acids. Germline V CDR1 and CDR2: SGHDN, FVKESK. With V trimmed by 1 base and J by 0 bases, 5 bases remained unmatched. The CDR3 loop reads CASSQVRDRFSYEQYF. The CDR3 nucleotides read TGTGCCAGCAGCCAAGTTCGGGACAGGTTCTCCTACGAGCAGTACTTC.

This chain uses TRBV30 with TRBJ1-4, with D perhaps TRBD1 (5 bases). This CDR3 comprises 12 residues. The V gene's germline CDR1 is GTSNPN and CDR2 SVGIG (reference sequence). V lost 4 bases, J lost 6 bases, and 9 bases lay in between. CDR3 loop: CAWNRMYEKLFF. The CDR3 coding sequence is TGTGCCTGGAACAGGATGTATGAAAAACTGTTTTTT. The full variable domain, its missing parts supplied by reference TRBV30 and TRBJ1-4, is SQTIHQWPATLVQPVGSPLSLECTVEGTSNPNLYWYRQAAGRGLQLLFYSVGIGQISSEVPQNLSASRPQDRQFILSSKKLLLSDSGFYLCAWNRMYEKLFFGSGTQLSVL.

The chain links TRBV7-2 to TRBJ2-2; TRBD1 matches at 9 bases. Germline lookup yields CDR1 SGHTA and CDR2 FQGNSA. The CDR3 totals 16 residues. V gave up 6 bases and J gave up 4 bases; unmatched junction bases: 9. In DNA, the CDR3 is TGTGCCAGCAGTGGACAGGGGACCACTCGCACCGGGGAGCTGTTTTTT. It yields the protein CASSGQGTTRTGELFF.

The V gene is TRBV12-3 or TRBV12-4, the J gene TRBJ2-5; TRBD1 is a possible D gene (6 bases). The CDR3 is made up of 13 amino acids. Trimming removed 5 bases from V and 1 base from J, with 8 bases in between. The CDR3 loop is CASSRTAQETQYF. CDR3 sequence (DNA): TGTGCCAGCAGTCGGACAGCCCAAGAGACCCAGTACTTC.

This chain links TRBV27 with TRBJ2-1; unclear D gene. The length of the CDR3 is 12 residues. CDR1 and CDR2 (germline): MNHEY, SMNVEV (reference sequence). Trimming cost V 3 bases and J 5 bases, with 5 bases left between them. The CDR3 bases are TGTGCCAGCAGTTTCGGTAACAATGAGCAGTTCTTC. This encodes CASSFGNNEQFF.

This chain links TRBV27 with TRBJ1-2; D unresolved. The V gene's germline CDR1 is MNHEY and CDR2 SMNVEV (reference sequence). There are 13 residues in the CDR3. The ends were cut back, 6 bases at V and 8 bases at J, with 16 bases in the middle. This CDR3 is CASSLREGRGYTF. The DNA of the CDR3 is TGTGCCAGCAGCCTACGGGAAGGAAGAGGCTACACCTTC.

The rearrangement uses TRBV6-1 and TRBJ1-5; D gene uncertain. V lost 2 bases, J lost 9 bases, and 8 bases lay in between. This CDR3 spans 12 amino acids. From germline, CDR1 is MNHNS and CDR2 SASEGT. Written as DNA, the CDR3 is TGTGCCAGCAGTGAACCTTTCTTGCCCCAGCATTTT. Translation: CASSEPFLPQHF.

The J gene is TRBJ1-1, the V gene TRBV29-1; 8 nucleotides match TRBD1. The CDR3 loop spans 14 amino acids. The trim removed 7 bases at V and 4 bases at J, leaving 11 bases unmatched. The germline gives CDR1 SQVTM, CDR2 ANQGSEA. This CDR3 reads CSGDLAGQGTEAFF. CDR3 coding DNA: TGCAGCGGTGATCTCGCCGGACAGGGCACTGAAGCTTTCTTT. The whole variable domain, remainder taken from reference TRBV29-1 and TRBJ1-1, is SAVISQKPSRDICQRGTSLTIQCQVDSQVTMMFWYRQQPGQSLTLIATANQGSEATYESGFVIDKFPISRPNLTFSTLTVSNMSPEDSSIYLCSGDLAGQGTEAFFGQGTRLTVV.

The J gene is TRBJ2-7, the V gene TRBV6-1; the D gene is possibly TRBD1 (5 bases). Trimming took 2 bases from V and 4 from J, leaving 12 bases between them. CDR1 is MNHNS and CDR2 is SASEGT in the germline V gene. CDR3 length equals 14 residues. CDR3 amino acids: CASSERQGWYEQYF. In DNA, the CDR3 is TGTGCCAGCAGTGAAAGGCAGGGTTGGTACGAGCAGTACTTC.

The V call is TRBV4-1, the J call TRBJ1-1; 7 bases map to TRBD1. The length of the CDR3 is 15 residues. V gave up 3 bases and J gave up 4 bases; unmatched junction bases: 8. Germline-derived CDR1 and CDR2 are MGHRA and YSYEKL. The CDR3: CASSHRRQGSTEAFF. In DNA form, the CDR3 reads TGCGCCAGCAGCCATCGAAGACAGGGTTCCACTGAAGCTTTCTTT.

This chain uses TRBV5-1 with TRBJ2-2; possibly TRBD2 for D (6 bases). Germline V gives CDR1 SGHRS, CDR2 YFSETQ. The CDR3 extends over 13 amino acids. With 3 bases removed from V and 5 bases from J, the gap between germline ends came to 8 bases. The CDR3 bases are TGCGCCAGCAGCTGGGGGGATACCGGGGAGCTGTTTTTT. Residues: CASSWGDTGELFF.

The V gene is TRBV28, the J gene TRBJ1-4; D is possibly TRBD1 (5 bases). This CDR3 is built from 14 residues. The V and J ends lost 2 bases and 10 bases respectively, with 14 bases between them. CDR1 MDHEN and CDR2 SYDVKM come from the germline V gene. The CDR3 nucleotides are TGTGCCAGCAGTTTAAGTGACTTGGGGGGAAAACTGTTTTTT. It codes for CASSLSDLGGKLFF.

The chain links TRBV5-1 to TRBJ2-2; 12 nucleotides agree with TRBD2. The CDR3 has 15 residues. With 5 bases clipped from V and 4 bases from J, the junction kept 3 bases outside the gene matches. The V gene's germline CDR1 is SGHRS and CDR2 YFSETQ. CDR3 sequence: CASSGTSGLTGELFF. CDR3 coding DNA: TGCGCCAGCAGTGGGACTAGCGGGCTCACCGGGGAGCTGTTTTTT.

Of note for this clone: Relative to the germline gene, one junction end is altered; a read error may explain this. This chain joins TRBV19 and TRBJ2-5; tentative D call: TRBD2 (7 bases). Germline lookup yields CDR1 LNHDA and CDR2 SQIVND (reference sequence). The CDR3 is 15 residues long. In DNA, the CDR3 is TGTGCCAGTACCCCCTCTGCGGGGGCCCCGGAGATCCAGTACTTC. Translating gives CASTPSAGAPEIQYF.

This clone has a handful of counts. This chain connects TRBV9 to TRBJ2-6; tentative D call: TRBD2 (5 bases). The CDR3 is 17 amino acids. Germline-derived CDR1 and CDR2 are SGDLS and YYNGEE. V was clipped by 0 bases and J by 0 bases, with 10 bases between them. This CDR3 is CASSVDPGNSGANVLTF. CDR3 nucleotide sequence: TGTGCCAGCAGCGTAGATCCGGGAAACTCTGGGGCCAACGTCCTGACTTTC.

V and J are TRBV5-5 and TRBJ1-6; D gene unclear. V was pared by 5 bases and J by 5 bases, with 8 bases between. The CDR3 sequence is 13 residues long. CDR1 SGHKS and CDR2 YYEKEE come from the germline V gene (reference sequence). The CDR3: CASRGVDNSPLHF. Here the CDR3 DNA reads TGTGCCAGCAGGGGCGTCGATAATTCACCCCTCCACTTT.

The rearrangement joins TRBV27 to TRBJ2-5, with D possibly TRBD1 on 5 matching bases. This CDR3 has 11 amino acids. Germline values: CDR1 MNHEY, CDR2 SMNVEV (reference sequence). The V end was cut by 6 bases, the J end by 5 bases, with 7 bases between. DNA of the CDR3: TGTGCCAGCAGGGGGCTGGAGACCCAGTACTTC. Amino acids: CASRGLETQYF.

This rearrangement joins TRBV15 to TRBJ1-1; a weak D match, TRBD1 (6 bases). V lost 0 bases and J 6 bases, leaving 11 bases between the germline ends. Germline values: CDR1 LNHNV, CDR2 YYDKDF (reference sequence). The CDR3 extends over 14 amino acids. The CDR3 protein is CATSRDWDNPEAFF. In nucleotides, the CDR3 is TGTGCCACCAGCAGAGATTGGGACAATCCTGAAGCTTTCTTT.